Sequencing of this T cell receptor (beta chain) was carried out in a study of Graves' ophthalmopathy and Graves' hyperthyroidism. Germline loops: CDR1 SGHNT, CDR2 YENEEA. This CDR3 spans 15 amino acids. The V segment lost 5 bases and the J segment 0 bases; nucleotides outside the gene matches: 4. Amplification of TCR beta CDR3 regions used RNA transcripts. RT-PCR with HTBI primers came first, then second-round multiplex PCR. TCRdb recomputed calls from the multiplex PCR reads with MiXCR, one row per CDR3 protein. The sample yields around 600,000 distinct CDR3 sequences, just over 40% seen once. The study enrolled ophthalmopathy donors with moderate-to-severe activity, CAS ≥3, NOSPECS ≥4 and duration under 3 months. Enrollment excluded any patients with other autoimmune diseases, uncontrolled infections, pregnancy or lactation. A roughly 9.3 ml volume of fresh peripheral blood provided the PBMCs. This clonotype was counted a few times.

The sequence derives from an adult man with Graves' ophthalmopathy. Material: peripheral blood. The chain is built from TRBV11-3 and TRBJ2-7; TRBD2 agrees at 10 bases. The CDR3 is CASSPSSGSSYEQYF. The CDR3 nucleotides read TGTGCCAGCAGCCCTTCTAGCGGGAGCTCCTACGAGCAGTACTTC. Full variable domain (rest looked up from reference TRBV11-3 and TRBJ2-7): EAGVVQSPRYKIIEKKQPVAFWCNPISGHNTLYWYLQNLGQGPELLIRYENEEAVDDSQLPKDRFSAERLKGVDSTLKIQPAELGDSAVYLCASSPSSGSSYEQYFGPGTRLTVT.